The clone carrying this T cell receptor beta chain was recorded many times. The source of the sample is a study of T cells in Graves' hyperthyroidism and ophthalmopathy. Study in general: Prior to any treatment, at the point of initial diagnosis, peripheral blood was collected.

V was trimmed by 5 bases and J by 4 bases, leaving 8 bases between them. This CDR3 has 13 amino acids. From RNA transcripts, TCR beta CDR3 regions were amplified. First-round RT-PCR with HTBI primers amplified the TCR CDR3 region. TCRdb re-derived calls from the multiplex PCR reads in MiXCR, one entry per CDR3 protein. The sample yields about 600,000 distinct CDR3 sequences, 16% seen once. The chain combines TRBV12-3 or TRBV12-4 with TRBJ2-2; D is unresolved. Sequenced sample: blood. The TCR comes from a woman aged 40 to 50 with Graves' ophthalmopathy. CDR3 coding DNA: TGTGCCAGCAGTCGACTCGTCACCGGGGAGCTGTTTTTT. Amino acids: CASSRLVTGELFF.